The rows below give T cell receptor beta chains drawn from one sample of a study of T cells in Graves' hyperthyroidism and ophthalmopathy. TCRdb reanalysed the multiplex PCR reads using MiXCR and keeps one entry per CDR3 protein. The top ten clones hold approximately 15% of a sample with 450,000 to 600,000 distinct CDR3 sequences, 12% to 15% of them seen once. Sequencing used blood. The receptors originated from a woman aged 40 to 50 with Graves' hyperthyroidism. CDR3s include the opening cysteine and the closing phenylalanine or tryptophan. D genes are given only for firm matches. Clone size is given for some rows only: seen once, a few or many times, or a class if the clone is expanded.

CDR3 DNA,CDR3 protein,D gene,clone size,J gene,V gene,CDR3 length
TGCAGCGTTTACCAGGGGGAGCAGTACTTC,CSVYQGEQYF,-,-,TRBJ2-7,TRBV29-1,10
TGCAGTGCTCCTACGACTAGCGTAAGAGCTAGCACAGATACGCAGTATTTT,CSAPTTSVRASTDTQYF,TRBD2,many,TRBJ2-3,TRBV20-1,17
TGCAGCACAGATACGCAGTATTTT,CSTDTQYF,-,many,TRBJ2-3,TRBV20-1,8
TGTGCCAGCAGCCTCAGGAGTTTCAACACTGAAGCTTTCTTT,CASSLRSFNTEAFF,-,many,TRBJ1-1,TRBV28,14
TGTGCCAGCAGCTTAGCAGGGAACGGCGAGCAGTACTTC,CASSLAGNGEQYF,-,-,TRBJ2-7,TRBV11-2,13
TGTGCCAGCACCTCCCGACAGGGAGGGGATACGCAGTATTTT,CASTSRQGGDTQYF,-,few,TRBJ2-3,TRBV6-2/TRBV6-3,14
TGCAGCGTTGGGGGTCTAGCGTCTACCTACGAGCAGTACTTC,CSVGGLASTYEQYF,-,many,TRBJ2-7,TRBV29-1,14
TGTGCTAGCAGTGGGCCCCCAGGGTACCCCTACGAGCAGTACTTC,CASSGPPGYPYEQYF,-,few,TRBJ2-7,TRBV7-7,15
TGTGCCAGCAGTCCCGGGCGCGGGTTCTTT,CASSPGRGFF,-,few,TRBJ1-1,TRBV12-3/TRBV12-4,10
TGCGCCAGCAGCCAAGAGTGGGACGAGGCAGATACGCAGTATTTT,CASSQEWDEADTQYF,-,-,TRBJ2-3,TRBV4-1,15
TGTGCCAGCAGCTCCTCCGGGACAGGGGTTACTGAAGCTTTCTTT,CASSSSGTGVTEAFF,TRBD1,many,TRBJ1-1,TRBV11-3,15
TGCGCCAGCACTTTCTCTTGGCGCGGGAGGGACAATGAGCAGTTCTTC,CASTFSWRGRDNEQFF,TRBD2,few,TRBJ2-1,TRBV10-2,16
TGTGCCAGCGCATACTACCGGGAGCTTCATTTTGCTAACTATGGCTACACCTTC,CASAYYRELHFANYGYTF,-,many,TRBJ1-2,TRBV2,18
TGTGCCAGCAGAAAGGGACTAGCGGGAGGGGGGGGGTTTCAAGAGACCCAGTACTTC,CASRKGLAGGGGFQETQYF,TRBD2,-,TRBJ2-5,TRBV28,19
TGTGCCAGCTCACCAGTAGCGGGACTCAACACCGGGGAGCTGTTTTTT,CASSPVAGLNTGELFF,TRBD2,many,TRBJ2-2,TRBV18,16
TGTGCCAGCAGCCTAACTGACACCAATCAGCCCCAGCATTTT,CASSLTDTNQPQHF,-,many,TRBJ1-5,TRBV6-1,14
TGTGCCACCAGCAAAACAGGTGACAGCGGAGAGACCCAGTACTTC,CATSKTGDSGETQYF,-,-,TRBJ2-5,TRBV15,15
TGTGCCATCAGTGAGGGATCCGGGACAGCCTACGAGCAGTACTTC,CAISEGSGTAYEQYF,TRBD1,-,TRBJ2-7,TRBV10-3,15
TGCGCCAGCAGCCTGAATGGCGGCTCCTACAATGAGCAGTTCTTC,CASSLNGGSYNEQFF,-,many,TRBJ2-1,TRBV5-1,15
TGTGCCACCAGCAGAGATGGGACTAGCGGGAGGGTTGGGGAGACCCAGTACTTC,CATSRDGTSGRVGETQYF,TRBD2,few,TRBJ2-5,TRBV15,18
TGTGCCATCAGTGAGAAAGGGGAATTCTATGGCTACACCTTC,CAISEKGEFYGYTF,-,few,TRBJ1-2,TRBV10-3,14
TGTGCCTGGAACTCCCCCCCGGAAGGCAATCAGCCCCAGCATTTT,CAWNSPPEGNQPQHF,-,many,TRBJ1-5,TRBV30,15
TGTGCCAGCAGTCTACTACAGGGGGCGCTGACAGATACGCAGTATTTT,CASSLLQGALTDTQYF,TRBD1,many,TRBJ2-3,TRBV12-3/TRBV12-4,16
TGTGCCAGCACCGACGGGGGGAGCGGCGCAGATACGCAGTATTTT,CASTDGGSGADTQYF,TRBD2,few,TRBJ2-3,TRBV3-1,15
TGTGCCAGCAGCCTCCCACGGACTAGCGGGAGGGGCAATGAGCAGTTCTTC,CASSLPRTSGRGNEQFF,TRBD2,-,TRBJ2-1,TRBV7-9,17
TGCAGCGTTGTAGGGGTTGGAAACACCATATATTTT,CSVVGVGNTIYF,-,many,TRBJ1-3,TRBV29-1,12
TGTGCCAGCAGAAGCGACAGAGCTGGGACCTACGAGCAGTACTTC,CASRSDRAGTYEQYF,-,many,TRBJ2-7,TRBV12-3/TRBV12-4,15
TGCGCCAGCAGCCAGGGGGCTCGTGGCTACACCTTC,CASSQGARGYTF,-,-,TRBJ1-2,TRBV4-1,12
TGCGCCAGCAGCCAGAAGAGGGTGGATACGCAGTATTTT,CASSQKRVDTQYF,-,-,TRBJ2-3,TRBV4-1,13
TGTGCCAGCAGCTTAGTAGTAATCACAGATACGCAGTATTTT,CASSLVVITDTQYF,-,many,TRBJ2-3,TRBV7-8,14
TGTGCCAGCTCACCTCCCGGGACAGGGTTTGGTACTGGAAACACCATATATTTT,CASSPPGTGFGTGNTIYF,TRBD1,-,TRBJ1-3,TRBV18,18
TGTGCCAGCAGACGTCAGGGGGCCGACGAGCAGTACTTC,CASRRQGADEQYF,TRBD1,many,TRBJ2-7,TRBV7-9,13
TGCAGCGTTGGGGGGTTCTATGGCTACACCTTC,CSVGGFYGYTF,-,many,TRBJ1-2,TRBV29-1,11
TGTGCCTGGAGTTCGGGACAGGGTGTCTATGGCTACACCTTC,CAWSSGQGVYGYTF,TRBD1,many,TRBJ1-2,TRBV30,14
TGCGCCAGCAGCTTGGAGTCAGTGATCTCTGGAAACACCATATATTTT,CASSLESVISGNTIYF,-,-,TRBJ1-3,TRBV5-1,16
TGTGCCAGCAGCCCGGACAGGGCTTTAGCCAAAAACATTCAGTACTTC,CASSPDRALAKNIQYF,TRBD1,few,TRBJ2-4,TRBV7-9,16
TGTGCCAGCAGTGAAAACAGGGCTAATTCACCCCTCCACTTT,CASSENRANSPLHF,-,-,TRBJ1-6,TRBV6-1,14
TGTGCCAGCAGTTACGCGGACAGGGACCCCTACGAGCAGTACTTC,CASSYADRDPYEQYF,TRBD1,few,TRBJ2-7,TRBV6-5,15
TGCAGTGCTAGAGATAAGGGGGGACAGCTATACAATGAGCAGTTCTTC,CSARDKGGQLYNEQFF,-,many,TRBJ2-1,TRBV20-1,16
TGTGCCAGCAGTCCGAGGCGCGGGAGTTACAATGAGCAGTTCTTC,CASSPRRGSYNEQFF,TRBD2,many,TRBJ2-1,TRBV12-3/TRBV12-4,15
TGTGCCAGCAGTTCTGGACAGGGGGCGCAGACCCAGTACTTC,CASSSGQGAQTQYF,TRBD1,many,TRBJ2-5,TRBV2,14
TGTGCCACCAGTGATCAAGCGGGAGGGCCCTACAATGAGCAGTTCTTC,CATSDQAGGPYNEQFF,TRBD2,many,TRBJ2-1,TRBV24-1,16